Listed below are T cell receptor beta chains from one sample, sequenced in a study of CD8+ T cells in alopecia areata. Sequenced by immunoSEQ multiplex PCR; TCRdb stores in-frame clones only, minus some. The sample contains 150,000 to 200,000 clones, approximately 59% of which appear only once. This specimen was CD4+ T cells sorted from blood, taken at week 0. The receptors were sampled from a human donor with alopecia areata. Both conserved end residues are part of each CDR3. Each record gives: D gene, clone size, J gene, V gene, CDR3 protein, CDR3 DNA. D genes are given only for firm matches. Clone size appears in some rows only: once, few, many, or a class for an expanded clone.

D gene: NA
clone size: NA
J gene: TRBJ2-7
V gene: TRBV18
CDR3 protein: CASSSGHEQYF
CDR3 DNA: TGTGCCAGCTCATCGGGCCACGAGCAGTACTTC

D gene: NA
clone size: NA
J gene: TRBJ1-1
V gene: TRBV7-3
CDR3 protein: CASSSTAGRGIKAEAFF
CDR3 DNA: TGTGCCAGCAGCTCCACTGCCGGGAGGGGGATAAAAGCTGAAGCTTTCTTT

D gene: NA
clone size: NA
J gene: TRBJ2-7
V gene: TRBV18
CDR3 protein: CASSQGKGWAYEQYF
CDR3 DNA: TGTGCCAGCTCCCAGGGGAAGGGTTGGGCCTACGAGCAGTACTTC

D gene: NA
clone size: NA
J gene: TRBJ2-6
V gene: TRBV30
CDR3 protein: CAWSSTGANVLTF
CDR3 DNA: TGTGCCTGGAGTTCAACTGGGGCCAACGTCCTGACTTTC

D gene: NA
clone size: NA
J gene: TRBJ2-7
V gene: TRBV27
CDR3 protein: CASSGGYEQYF
CDR3 DNA: TGTGCCAGCAGTGGGGGCTACGAGCAGTACTTC

D gene: TRBD1
clone size: NA
J gene: TRBJ1-1
V gene: TRBV29-1
CDR3 protein: CSVGQGGNTEAFF
CDR3 DNA: TGCAGCGTTGGGCAGGGGGGGAACACTGAAGCTTTCTTT

D gene: NA
clone size: NA
J gene: TRBJ1-6
V gene: TRBV4-2
CDR3 protein: CASSHVTRGNSPLHF
CDR3 DNA: TGTGCCAGCAGCCATGTTACAAGGGGTAATTCACCCCTCCACTTT

D gene: NA
clone size: NA
J gene: TRBJ1-6
V gene: TRBV5-1
CDR3 protein: CASSLAGVGSPLHF
CDR3 DNA: TGCGCCAGCAGCTTGGCAGGGGTCGGGTCACCCCTCCACTTT

D gene: TRBD1
clone size: NA
J gene: TRBJ1-1
V gene: TRBV4-2
CDR3 protein: CASSQDYDRGNTEAFF
CDR3 DNA: TGTGCCAGCAGCCAAGACTACGACAGGGGAAACACTGAAGCTTTCTTT

D gene: TRBD1
clone size: NA
J gene: TRBJ2-7
V gene: TRBV7-9
CDR3 protein: CASSSGQGSYEQYF
CDR3 DNA: TGTGCCAGCAGCTCCGGACAGGGCTCCTACGAGCAGTACTTC

D gene: NA
clone size: NA
J gene: TRBJ1-1
V gene: TRBV27
CDR3 protein: CASSLSRTDMNTEAFF
CDR3 DNA: TGTGCCAGCAGTTTATCACGGACAGATATGAACACTGAAGCTTTCTTT

D gene: NA
clone size: few
J gene: TRBJ2-3
V gene: TRBV15
CDR3 protein: CATSRDGQSTDTQYF
CDR3 DNA: TGTGCCACCAGCAGAGATGGGCAGTCCACAGATACGCAGTATTTT

D gene: NA
clone size: NA
J gene: TRBJ1-6
V gene: TRBV7-2
CDR3 protein: CASSLNRDNSPLHF
CDR3 DNA: TGTGCCAGCAGCTTAAACAGGGATAATTCACCCCTCCACTTT

D gene: TRBD1
clone size: NA
J gene: TRBJ2-7
V gene: TRBV7-2
CDR3 protein: CASSRQGYEQYF
CDR3 DNA: TGTGCCAGCAGCCGACAGGGGTACGAGCAGTACTTC

D gene: TRBD1
clone size: NA
J gene: TRBJ2-7
V gene: TRBV27
CDR3 protein: CASSLSLGGTGYSYEQYF
CDR3 DNA: TGTGCCAGCAGTTTATCGCTGGGGGGGACAGGGTATTCCTACGAGCAGTACTTC